This T cell receptor (beta chain) came from a study of T cells in Graves' hyperthyroidism and ophthalmopathy. This clonotype has a count of ten or more. Antigen unknown. Exclusions: uncontrolled infection, other autoimmune disease, pregnancy, lactation. From RNA transcripts, TCR beta CDR3 regions were amplified. When the TCR CDR3 underwent first-round RT-PCR, the HTBI primer set was used. MiXCR was run by TCRdb on the multiplex PCR reads, yielding one entry per CDR3 protein. The table shows 550,000 to 600,000 distinct CDR3 sequences, with approximately 44% occurring only once. Study-wide findings and caveats: Most thyroid clonotypes with frequency above 0.001 were detected in blood.

Sequencing was done on a sample of peripheral blood or thyroid tissue (not recorded which). The TCR comes from an adult woman with Graves' disease, either hyperthyroidism or ophthalmopathy (not recorded which).

Here the CDR3 DNA reads TGCGCCAGCAGCTTGGAACAGATCCAAGAGACCCAGTACTTC. The encoded protein is CASSLEQIQETQYF. The chain employs TRBV5-1 and TRBJ2-5; D is undetermined. The CDR3 runs to 14 residues. The germline gives CDR1 SGHRS, CDR2 YFSETQ. V lost 0 bases, J lost 1 base, and 7 bases lay in between.